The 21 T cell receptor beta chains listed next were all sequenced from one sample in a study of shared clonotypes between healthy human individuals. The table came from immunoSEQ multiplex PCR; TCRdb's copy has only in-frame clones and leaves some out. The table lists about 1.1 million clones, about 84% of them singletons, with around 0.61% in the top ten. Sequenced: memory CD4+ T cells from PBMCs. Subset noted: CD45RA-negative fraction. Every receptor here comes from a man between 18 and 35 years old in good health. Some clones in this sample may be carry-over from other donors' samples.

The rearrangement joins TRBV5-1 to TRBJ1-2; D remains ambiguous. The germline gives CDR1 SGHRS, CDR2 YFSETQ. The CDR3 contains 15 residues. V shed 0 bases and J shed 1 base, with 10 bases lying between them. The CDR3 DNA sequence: TGCGCCAGCAGCTTGGATCCCCCACTTAACTATGGCTACACCTTC. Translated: CASSLDPPLNYGYTF.

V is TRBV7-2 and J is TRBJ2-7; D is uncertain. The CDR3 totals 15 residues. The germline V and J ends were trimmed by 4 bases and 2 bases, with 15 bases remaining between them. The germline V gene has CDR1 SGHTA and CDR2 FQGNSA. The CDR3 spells CASSYRVGPAYEQYF. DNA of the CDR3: TGTGCCAGCAGCTATAGGGTAGGGCCGGCCTACGAGCAGTACTTC.

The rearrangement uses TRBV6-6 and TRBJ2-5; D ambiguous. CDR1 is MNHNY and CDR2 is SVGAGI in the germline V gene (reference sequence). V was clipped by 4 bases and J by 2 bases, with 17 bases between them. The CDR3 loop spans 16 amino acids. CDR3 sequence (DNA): TGTGCCAGCAGTTTATCAGACACGAACGGGCAAGAGACCCAGTACTTC. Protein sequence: CASSLSDTNGQETQYF.

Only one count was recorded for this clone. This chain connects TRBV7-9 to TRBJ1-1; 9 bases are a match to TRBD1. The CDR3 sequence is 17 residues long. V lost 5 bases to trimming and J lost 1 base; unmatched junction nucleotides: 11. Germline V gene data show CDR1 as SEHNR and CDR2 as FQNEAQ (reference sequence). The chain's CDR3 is CASSGRTGAVRNTEAFF. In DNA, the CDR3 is TGTGCCAGCAGCGGACGGACAGGGGCCGTACGGAACACTGAAGCTTTCTTT.

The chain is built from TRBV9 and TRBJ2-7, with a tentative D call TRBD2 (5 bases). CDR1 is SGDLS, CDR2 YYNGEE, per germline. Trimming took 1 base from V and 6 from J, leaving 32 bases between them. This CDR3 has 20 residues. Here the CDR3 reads CASSVNRPEEFKDPRSEQYF. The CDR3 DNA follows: TGTGCCAGCAGCGTAAATCGTCCGGAGGAATTCAAAGATCCCCGTAGCGAGCAGTACTTC.

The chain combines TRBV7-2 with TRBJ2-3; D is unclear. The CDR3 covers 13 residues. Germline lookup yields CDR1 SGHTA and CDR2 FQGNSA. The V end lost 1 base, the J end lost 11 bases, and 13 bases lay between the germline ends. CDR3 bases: TGTGCCAGCAGCTTAGGGTTTTCCCAGGTGCAGTATTTT. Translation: CASSLGFSQVQYF.

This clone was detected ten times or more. The CDR3 nucleotides read TGTGCCAGCAGTGAAGTCCGGCCAGGGCGAACACACACAGATACGCAGTATTTT. Protein product: CASSEVRPGRTHTDTQYF. The J gene is TRBJ2-3, the V gene TRBV2; D may be TRBD1 (5 bases). The CDR3 consists of 18 residues. CDR1 and CDR2 from the germline V gene are SNHLY and FYNNEI. Trimming pared 1 base from V and 2 bases from J, leaving 19 bases between.

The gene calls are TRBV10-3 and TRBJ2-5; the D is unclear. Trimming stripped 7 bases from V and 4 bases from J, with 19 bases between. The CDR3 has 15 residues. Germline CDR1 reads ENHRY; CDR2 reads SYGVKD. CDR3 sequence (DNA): TGTGCCATCATGAGTGGAACGGCCGGTCGAGAGACCCAGTACTTC. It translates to CAIMSGTAGRETQYF.

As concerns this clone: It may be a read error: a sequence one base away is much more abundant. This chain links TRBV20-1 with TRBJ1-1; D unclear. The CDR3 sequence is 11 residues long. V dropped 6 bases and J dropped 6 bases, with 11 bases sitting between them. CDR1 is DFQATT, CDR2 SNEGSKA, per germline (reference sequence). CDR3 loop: CSAVPYAEAFF. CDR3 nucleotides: TGCAGTGCGGTCCCGTACGCTGAAGCTTTCTTT.

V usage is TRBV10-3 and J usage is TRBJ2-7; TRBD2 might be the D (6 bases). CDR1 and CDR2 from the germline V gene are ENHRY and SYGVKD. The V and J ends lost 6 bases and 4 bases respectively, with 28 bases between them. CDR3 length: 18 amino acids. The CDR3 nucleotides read TGTGCCATCAGCAAACTCGATACGAAACTCGGTGCGGGGTACGAGCAGTACTTC. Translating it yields CAISKLDTKLGAGYEQYF.

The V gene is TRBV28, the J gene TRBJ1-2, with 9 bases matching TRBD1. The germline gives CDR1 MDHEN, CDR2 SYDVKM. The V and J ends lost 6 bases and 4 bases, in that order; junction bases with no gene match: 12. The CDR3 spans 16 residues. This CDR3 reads CASRSLGQGAPYGYTF. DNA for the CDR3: TGTGCCAGCAGATCTCTGGGACAGGGTGCCCCCTATGGCTACACCTTC.

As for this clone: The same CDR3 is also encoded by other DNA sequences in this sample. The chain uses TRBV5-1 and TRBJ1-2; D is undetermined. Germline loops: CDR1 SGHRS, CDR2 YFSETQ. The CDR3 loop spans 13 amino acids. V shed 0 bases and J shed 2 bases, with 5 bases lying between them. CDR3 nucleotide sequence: TGCGCCAGCAGCTTGGGGGGAAACTATGGCTACACCTTC. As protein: CASSLGGNYGYTF.

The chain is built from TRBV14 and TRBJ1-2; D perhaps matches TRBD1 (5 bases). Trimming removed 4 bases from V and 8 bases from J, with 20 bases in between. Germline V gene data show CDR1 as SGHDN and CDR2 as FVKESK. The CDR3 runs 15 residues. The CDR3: CASSRMLSRGEGYTF. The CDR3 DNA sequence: TGTGCCAGCAGCCGCATGCTCTCGAGGGGAGAGGGCTACACCTTC.

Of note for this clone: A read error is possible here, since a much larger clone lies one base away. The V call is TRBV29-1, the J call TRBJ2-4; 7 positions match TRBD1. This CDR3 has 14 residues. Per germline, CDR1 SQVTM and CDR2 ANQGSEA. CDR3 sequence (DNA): TGCAGCGTGCCGTCCGGGACAGCAGAAAACATTCGGTACTTC. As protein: CSVPSGTAENIRYF.

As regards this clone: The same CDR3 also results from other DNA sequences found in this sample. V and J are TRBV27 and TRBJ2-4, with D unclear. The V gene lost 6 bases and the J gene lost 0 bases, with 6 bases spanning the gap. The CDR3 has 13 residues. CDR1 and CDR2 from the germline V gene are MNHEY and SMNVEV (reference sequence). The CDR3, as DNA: TGTGCCAGCAGGCTACTAGCCAAAAACATTCAGTACTTC. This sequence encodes CASRLLAKNIQYF.

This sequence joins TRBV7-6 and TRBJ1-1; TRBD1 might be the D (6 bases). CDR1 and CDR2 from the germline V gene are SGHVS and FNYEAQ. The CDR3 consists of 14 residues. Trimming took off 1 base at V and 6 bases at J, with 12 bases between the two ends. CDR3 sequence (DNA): TGTGCCAGCAGCTTAGTACAGGGTGGCTCTGAAGCTTTCTTT. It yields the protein CASSLVQGGSEAFF.

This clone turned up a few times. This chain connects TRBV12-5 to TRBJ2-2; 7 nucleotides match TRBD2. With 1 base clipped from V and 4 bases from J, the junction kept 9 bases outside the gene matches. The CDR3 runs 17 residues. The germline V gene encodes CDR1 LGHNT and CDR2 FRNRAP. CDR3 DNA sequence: TGTGCTAGTGGTTTGGGAGGACTAGTCGGTTCCACCGGGGAGCTGTTTTTT. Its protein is CASGLGGLVGSTGELFF. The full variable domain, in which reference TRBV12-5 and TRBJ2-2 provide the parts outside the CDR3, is DARVTQTPRHKVTEMGQEVTMRCQPILGHNTVFWYRQTMMQGLELLAYFRNRAPLDDSGMPKDRFSAEMPDATLATLKIQPSEPRDSAVYFCASGLGGLVGSTGELFFGEGSRLTVL.

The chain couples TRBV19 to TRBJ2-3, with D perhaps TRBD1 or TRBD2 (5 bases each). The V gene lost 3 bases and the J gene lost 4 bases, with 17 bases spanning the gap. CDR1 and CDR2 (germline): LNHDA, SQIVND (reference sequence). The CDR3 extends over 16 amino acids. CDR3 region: CASSIPGREMSDTQYF. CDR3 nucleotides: TGTGCCAGTAGTATTCCCGGCAGGGAGATGTCAGATACGCAGTATTTT.

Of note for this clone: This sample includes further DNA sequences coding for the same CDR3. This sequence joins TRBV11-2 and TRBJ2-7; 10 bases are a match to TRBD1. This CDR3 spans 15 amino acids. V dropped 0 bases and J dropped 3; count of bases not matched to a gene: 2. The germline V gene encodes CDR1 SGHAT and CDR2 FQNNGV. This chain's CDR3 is CASSLDRDRGYEQYF. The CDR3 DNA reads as TGTGCCAGCAGCTTAGACCGGGACAGGGGCTACGAGCAGTACTTC.

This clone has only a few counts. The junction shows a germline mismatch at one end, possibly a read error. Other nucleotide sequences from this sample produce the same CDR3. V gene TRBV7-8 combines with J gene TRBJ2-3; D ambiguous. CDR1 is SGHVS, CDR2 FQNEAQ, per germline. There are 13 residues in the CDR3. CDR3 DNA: TGTGCCAGCAGCTTAGAGGGATCAGATACGCAGTACTTT. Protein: CASSLEGSDTQYF.

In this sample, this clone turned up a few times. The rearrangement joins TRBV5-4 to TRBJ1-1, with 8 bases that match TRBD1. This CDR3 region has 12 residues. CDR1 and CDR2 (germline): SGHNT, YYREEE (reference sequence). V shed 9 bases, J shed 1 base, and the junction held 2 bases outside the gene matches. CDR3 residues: CAIGTGNTEAFF. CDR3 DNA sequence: TGTGCCATAGGGACAGGGAACACTGAAGCTTTCTTT.